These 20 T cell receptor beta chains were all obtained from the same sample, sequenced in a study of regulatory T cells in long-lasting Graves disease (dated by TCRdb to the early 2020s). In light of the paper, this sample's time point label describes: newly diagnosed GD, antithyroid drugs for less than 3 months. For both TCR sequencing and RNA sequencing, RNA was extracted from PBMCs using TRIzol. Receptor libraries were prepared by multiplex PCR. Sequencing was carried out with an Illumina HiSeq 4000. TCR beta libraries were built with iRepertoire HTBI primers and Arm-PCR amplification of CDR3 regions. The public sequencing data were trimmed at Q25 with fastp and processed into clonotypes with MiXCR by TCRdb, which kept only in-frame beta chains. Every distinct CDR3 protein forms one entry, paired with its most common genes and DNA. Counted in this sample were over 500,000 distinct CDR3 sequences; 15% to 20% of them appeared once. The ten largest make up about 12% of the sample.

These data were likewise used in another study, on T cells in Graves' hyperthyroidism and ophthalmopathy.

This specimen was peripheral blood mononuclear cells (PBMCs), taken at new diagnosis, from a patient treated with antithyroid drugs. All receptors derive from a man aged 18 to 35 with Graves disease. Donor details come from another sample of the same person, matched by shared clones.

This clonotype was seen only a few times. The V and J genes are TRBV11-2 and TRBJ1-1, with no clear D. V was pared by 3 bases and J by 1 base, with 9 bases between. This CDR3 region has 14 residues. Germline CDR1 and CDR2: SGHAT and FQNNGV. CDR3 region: CASSFTAANTEAFF. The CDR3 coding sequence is TGTGCCAGCAGCTTCACGGCGGCGAACACTGAAGCTTTCTTT.

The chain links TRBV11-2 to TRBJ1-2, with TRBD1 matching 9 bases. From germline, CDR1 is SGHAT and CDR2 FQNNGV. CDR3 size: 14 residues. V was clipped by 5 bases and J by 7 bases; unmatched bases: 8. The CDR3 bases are TGTGCCAGCAGCCTACTACAGGGGGCGAGTGGCTACACCTTC. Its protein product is CASSLLQGASGYTF.

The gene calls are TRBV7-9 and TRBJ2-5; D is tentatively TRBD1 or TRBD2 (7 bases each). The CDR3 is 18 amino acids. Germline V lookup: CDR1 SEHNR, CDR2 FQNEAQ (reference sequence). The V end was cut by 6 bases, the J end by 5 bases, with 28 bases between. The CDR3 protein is CASSSRGSGGLGFETQYF. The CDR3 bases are TGTGCCAGCAGTTCGCGGGGGTCAGGGGGTCTGGGTTTTGAGACCCAGTACTTC.

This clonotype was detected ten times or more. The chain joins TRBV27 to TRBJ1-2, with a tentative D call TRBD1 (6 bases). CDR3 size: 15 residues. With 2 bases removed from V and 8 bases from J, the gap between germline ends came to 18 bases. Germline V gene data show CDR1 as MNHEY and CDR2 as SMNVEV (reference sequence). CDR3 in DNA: TGTGCCAGCAGTTTAAGCCCCAAACAGGGAAGCGGCTACACCTTC. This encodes CASSLSPKQGSGYTF.

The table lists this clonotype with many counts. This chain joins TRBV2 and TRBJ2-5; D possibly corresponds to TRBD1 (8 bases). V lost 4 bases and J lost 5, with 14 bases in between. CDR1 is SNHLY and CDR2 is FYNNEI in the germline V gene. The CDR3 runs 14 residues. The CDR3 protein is CASSVQGGDETQYF. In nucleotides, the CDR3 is TGTGCCAGCAGTGTACAGGGGGGGGATGAGACCCAGTACTTC.

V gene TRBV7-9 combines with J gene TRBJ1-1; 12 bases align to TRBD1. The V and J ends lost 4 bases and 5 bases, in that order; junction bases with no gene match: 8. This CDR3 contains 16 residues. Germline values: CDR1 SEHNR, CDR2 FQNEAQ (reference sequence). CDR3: CASSYSGTGGGTEAFF. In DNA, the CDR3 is TGTGCCAGCAGCTATTCCGGGACAGGGGGCGGGACTGAAGCTTTCTTT.

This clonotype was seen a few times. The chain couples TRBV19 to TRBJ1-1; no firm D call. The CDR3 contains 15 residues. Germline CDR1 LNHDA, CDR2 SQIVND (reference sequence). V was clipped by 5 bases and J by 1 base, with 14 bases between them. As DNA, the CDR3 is TGTGCCAGTAGTCCGGCCGGAGGGAGGAACACTGAAGCTTTCTTT. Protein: CASSPAGGRNTEAFF.

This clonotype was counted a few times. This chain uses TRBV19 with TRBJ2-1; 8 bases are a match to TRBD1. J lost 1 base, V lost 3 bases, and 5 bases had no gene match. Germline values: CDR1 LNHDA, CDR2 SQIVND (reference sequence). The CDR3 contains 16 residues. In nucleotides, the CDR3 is TGTGCCAGTAGTATCAGGGGGCGCGGGTCCTACAATGAGCAGTTCTTC. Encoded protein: CASSIRGRGSYNEQFF. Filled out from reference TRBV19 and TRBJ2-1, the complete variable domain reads DGGITQSPKYLFRKEGQNVTLSCEQNLNHDAMYWYRQDPGQGLRLIYYSQIVNDFQKGDIAEGYSVSREKKESFPLTVTSAQKNPTAFYLCASSIRGRGSYNEQFFGPGTRLTVL.

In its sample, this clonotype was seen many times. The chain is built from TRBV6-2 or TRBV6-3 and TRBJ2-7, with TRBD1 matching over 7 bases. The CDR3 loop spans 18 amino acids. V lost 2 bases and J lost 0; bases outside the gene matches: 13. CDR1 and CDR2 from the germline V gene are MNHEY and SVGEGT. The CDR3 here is CASSYTYQPGQSSYEQYF. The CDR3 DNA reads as TGTGCCAGCAGTTACACCTACCAACCGGGACAGAGCTCCTACGAGCAGTACTTC.

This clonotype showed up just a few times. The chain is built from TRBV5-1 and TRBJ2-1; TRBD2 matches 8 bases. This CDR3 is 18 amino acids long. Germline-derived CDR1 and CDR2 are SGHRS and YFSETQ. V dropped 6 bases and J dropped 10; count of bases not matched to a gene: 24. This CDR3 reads CASNLLTFLAGTAHEQFF. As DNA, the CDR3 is TGCGCCAGCAACCTCCTTACCTTTCTAGCGGGCACGGCTCACGAGCAGTTCTTC.

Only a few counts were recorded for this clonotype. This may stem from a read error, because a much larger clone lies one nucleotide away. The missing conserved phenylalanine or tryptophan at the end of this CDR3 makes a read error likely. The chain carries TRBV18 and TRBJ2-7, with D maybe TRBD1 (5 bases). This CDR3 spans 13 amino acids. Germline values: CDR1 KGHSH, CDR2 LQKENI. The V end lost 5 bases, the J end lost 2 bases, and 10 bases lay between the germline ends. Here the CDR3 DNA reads TGTGCCAGCTCAAGGCTACAGGCCTACGAGCAGTACCTC. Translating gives CASSRLQAYEQYL.

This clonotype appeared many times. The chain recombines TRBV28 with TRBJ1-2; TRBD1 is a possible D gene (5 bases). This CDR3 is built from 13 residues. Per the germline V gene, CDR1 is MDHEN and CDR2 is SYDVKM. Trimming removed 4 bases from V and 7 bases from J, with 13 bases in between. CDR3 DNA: TGTGCCAGCAGTTCGGGACGGAACGCTGGCTACACCTTC. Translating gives CASSSGRNAGYTF.

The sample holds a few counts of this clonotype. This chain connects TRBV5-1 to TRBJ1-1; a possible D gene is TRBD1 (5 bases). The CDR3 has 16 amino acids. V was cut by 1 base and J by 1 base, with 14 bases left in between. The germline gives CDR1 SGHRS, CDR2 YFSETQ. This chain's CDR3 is CASSLPPDSSNTEAFF. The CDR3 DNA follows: TGCGCCAGCAGCTTGCCCCCCGACAGTTCGAACACTGAAGCTTTCTTT.

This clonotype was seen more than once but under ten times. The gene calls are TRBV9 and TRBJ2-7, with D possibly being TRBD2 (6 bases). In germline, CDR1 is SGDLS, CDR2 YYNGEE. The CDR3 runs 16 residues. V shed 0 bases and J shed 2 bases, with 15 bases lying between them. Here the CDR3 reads CASSVAGSPGPYEQYF. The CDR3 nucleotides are TGTGCCAGCAGCGTAGCCGGGAGCCCGGGGCCCTACGAGCAGTACTTC.

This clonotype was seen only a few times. CDR3 loop: CSARVGGIDTEAFF. In nucleotides, the CDR3 is TGCAGTGCTAGAGTAGGAGGGATCGACACTGAAGCTTTCTTT. The chain uses TRBV20-1 and TRBJ1-1; D is ambiguous. V was shortened by 1 base and J by 3 bases, with 12 bases between the two germline ends. Germline V CDR1 and CDR2: DFQATT, SNEGSKA (reference sequence). This CDR3 comprises 14 residues.

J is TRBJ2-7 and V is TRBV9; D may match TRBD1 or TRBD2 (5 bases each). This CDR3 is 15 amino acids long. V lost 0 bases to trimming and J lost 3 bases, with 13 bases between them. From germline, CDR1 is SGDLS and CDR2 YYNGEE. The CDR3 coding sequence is TGTGCCAGCAGCGTAGGTTTGGGGGAAATCTACGAGCAGTACTTC. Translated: CASSVGLGEIYEQYF.

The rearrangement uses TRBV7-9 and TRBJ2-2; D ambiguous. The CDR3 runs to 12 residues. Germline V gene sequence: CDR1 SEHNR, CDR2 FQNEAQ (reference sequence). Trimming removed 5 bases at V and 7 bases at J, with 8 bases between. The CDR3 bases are TGTGCCAGCAGCATAAGGGTCGGGGAGCTGTTTTTT. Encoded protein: CASSIRVGELFF.

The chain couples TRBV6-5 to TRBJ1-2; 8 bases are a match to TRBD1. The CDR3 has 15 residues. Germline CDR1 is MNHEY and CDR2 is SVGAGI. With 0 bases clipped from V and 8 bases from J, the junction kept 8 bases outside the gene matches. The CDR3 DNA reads TGTGCCAGCAGTTACTCTGGGACAGGCCTTGAGGGCTACACCTTC. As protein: CASSYSGTGLEGYTF.

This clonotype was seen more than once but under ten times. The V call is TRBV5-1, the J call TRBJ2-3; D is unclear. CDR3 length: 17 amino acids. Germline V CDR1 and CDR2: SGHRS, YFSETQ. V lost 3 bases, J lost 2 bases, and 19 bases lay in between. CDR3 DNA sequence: TGCGCCAGCAGCTCTGGGATCACTGCTATATCCACAGATACGCAGTATTTT. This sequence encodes CASSSGITAISTDTQYF.

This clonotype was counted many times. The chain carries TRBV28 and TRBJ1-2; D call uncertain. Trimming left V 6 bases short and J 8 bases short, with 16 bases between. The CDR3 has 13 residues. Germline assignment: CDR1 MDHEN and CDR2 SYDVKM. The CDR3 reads CASRPRSRLGYTF. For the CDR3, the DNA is TGTGCCAGCAGACCCCGGTCTCGTCTGGGCTACACCTTC.